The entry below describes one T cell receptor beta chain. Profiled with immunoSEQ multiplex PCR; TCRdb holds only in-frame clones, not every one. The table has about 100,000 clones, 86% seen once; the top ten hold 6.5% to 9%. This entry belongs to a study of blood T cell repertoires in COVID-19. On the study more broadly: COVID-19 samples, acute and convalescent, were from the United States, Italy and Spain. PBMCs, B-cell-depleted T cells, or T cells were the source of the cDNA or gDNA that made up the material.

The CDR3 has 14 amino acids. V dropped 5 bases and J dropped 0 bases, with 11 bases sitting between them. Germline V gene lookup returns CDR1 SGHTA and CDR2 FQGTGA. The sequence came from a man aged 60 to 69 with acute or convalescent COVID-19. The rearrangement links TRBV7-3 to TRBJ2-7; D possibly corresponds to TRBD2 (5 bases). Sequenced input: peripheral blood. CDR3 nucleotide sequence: TGTGCCAGCAGCGCTGGAGGTACCTCCTACGAGCAGTACTTC. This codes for CASSAGGTSYEQYF.